This T cell receptor (beta chain) was identified in a study of CD8 T cells in Susac syndrome. At the level of the study: Patients with Susac syndrome were therapy-naive, taking corticosteroids, with some also receiving intravenous immunoglobulin, or taking intravenous immunoglobulin alone at the time their blood was drawn.

The CDR3 has 14 residues. V shed 4 bases, J shed 5 bases, and the junction held 1 base outside the gene matches. Germline CDR1 and CDR2: ENHRY and SYGVKD. Reverse transcription of roughly 0.5 to 1 ug RNA was performed with random hexamers. TCRdb recomputed calls from the immunoSEQ multiplex PCR reads with MiXCR, one row per CDR3 protein. The sample yields under 150,000 distinct CDR3 sequences, approximately 95% seen once. In this sample, this clonotype turned up once. Isolation of CD8+ and CD4+ T cells was performed negatively, whereas enrichment of TEMRA cells was done by FACS. The chain uses TRBV10-3 and TRBJ2-3; TRBD2 matches 12 bases. The sequence came from a human donor with Susac syndrome. The specimen sequenced was CD4+ T cells from PBMCs. CDR3 sequence: CAISGTSGKDTQYF. The CDR3, as DNA: TGTGCCATCAGTGGGACTAGCGGGAAAGATACGCAGTATTTT.